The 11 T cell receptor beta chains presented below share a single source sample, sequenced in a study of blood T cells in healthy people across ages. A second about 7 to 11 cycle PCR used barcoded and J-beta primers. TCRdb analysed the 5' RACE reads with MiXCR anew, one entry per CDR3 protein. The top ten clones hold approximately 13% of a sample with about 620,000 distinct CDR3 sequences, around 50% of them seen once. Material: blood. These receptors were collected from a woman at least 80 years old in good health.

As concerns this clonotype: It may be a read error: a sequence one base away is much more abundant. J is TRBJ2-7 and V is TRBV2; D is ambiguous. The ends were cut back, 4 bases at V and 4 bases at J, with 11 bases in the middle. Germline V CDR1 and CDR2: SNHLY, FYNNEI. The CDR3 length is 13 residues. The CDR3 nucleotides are TGTGCCAGCAGTGGGGCTTATAAATACGAGCAGTACTTC. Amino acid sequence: CASSGAYKYEQYF.

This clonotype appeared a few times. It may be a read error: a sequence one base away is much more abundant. This CDR3 reads CATTDSYNEQYF. As DNA, the CDR3 is TGTGCCACTACGGACAGTTACAATGAGCAGTACTTC. The rearrangement links TRBV7-9 to TRBJ2-1; weak D call: TRBD1 (6 bases). TRBJ2-7 explains the end of the DNA better; the J call may be wrong. From germline, CDR1 is SEHNR and CDR2 FQNEAQ (reference sequence). This CDR3 spans 12 amino acids.

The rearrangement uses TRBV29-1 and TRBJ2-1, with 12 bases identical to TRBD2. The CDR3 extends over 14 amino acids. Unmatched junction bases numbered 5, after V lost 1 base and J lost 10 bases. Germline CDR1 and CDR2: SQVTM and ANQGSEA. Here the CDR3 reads CSVEASGGVIEQFF. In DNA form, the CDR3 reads TGCAGCGTTGAAGCTAGCGGGGGGGTTATCGAGCAGTTCTTC.

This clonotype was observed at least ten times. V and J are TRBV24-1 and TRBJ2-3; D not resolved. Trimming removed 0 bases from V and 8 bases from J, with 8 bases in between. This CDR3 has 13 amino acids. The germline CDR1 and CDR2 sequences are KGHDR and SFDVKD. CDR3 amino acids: CATSDLQEPTQYF. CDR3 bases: TGTGCCACCAGTGATTTGCAAGAGCCTACGCAGTATTTT.

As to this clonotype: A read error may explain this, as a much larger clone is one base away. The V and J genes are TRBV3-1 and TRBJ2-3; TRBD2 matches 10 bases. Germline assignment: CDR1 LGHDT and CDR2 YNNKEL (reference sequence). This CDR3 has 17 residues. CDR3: CACSQVRLAGSTDTQYF. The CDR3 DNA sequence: TGTGCCTGCAGCCAAGTTCGACTAGCGGGTTCCACAGATACGCAGTATTTT.

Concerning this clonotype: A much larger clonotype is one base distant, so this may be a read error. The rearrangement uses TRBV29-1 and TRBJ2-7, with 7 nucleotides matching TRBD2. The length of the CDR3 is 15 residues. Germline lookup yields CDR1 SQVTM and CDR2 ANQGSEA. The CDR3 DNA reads TGCAGCGTTGTAGAAGGGAGGGGTTCTTCCTACAAGCAGTACTTC. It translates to CSVVEGRGSSYKQYF.

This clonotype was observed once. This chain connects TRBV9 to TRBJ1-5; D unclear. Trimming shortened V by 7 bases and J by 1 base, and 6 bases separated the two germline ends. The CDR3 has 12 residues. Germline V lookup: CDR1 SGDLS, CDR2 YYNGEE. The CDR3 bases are TGTGCCAGCGGGGTCAGCAATCAGCCCCAGCATTTT. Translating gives CASGVSNQPQHF.

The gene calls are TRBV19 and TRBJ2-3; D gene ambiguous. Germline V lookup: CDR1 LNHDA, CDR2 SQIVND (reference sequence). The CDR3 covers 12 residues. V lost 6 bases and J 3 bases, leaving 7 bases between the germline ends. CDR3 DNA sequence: TGTGCCAGTAGCTTCATGACAGATACGCAGTATTTT. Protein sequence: CASSFMTDTQYF.

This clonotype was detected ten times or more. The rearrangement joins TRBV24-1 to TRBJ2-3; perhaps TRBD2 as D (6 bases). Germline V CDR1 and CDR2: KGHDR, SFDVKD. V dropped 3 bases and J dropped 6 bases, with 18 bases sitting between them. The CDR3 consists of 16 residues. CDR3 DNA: TGTGCCACCAGTGATGCGACTAGAGCGCCGTTGGATACGCAGTATTTT. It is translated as CATSDATRAPLDTQYF.

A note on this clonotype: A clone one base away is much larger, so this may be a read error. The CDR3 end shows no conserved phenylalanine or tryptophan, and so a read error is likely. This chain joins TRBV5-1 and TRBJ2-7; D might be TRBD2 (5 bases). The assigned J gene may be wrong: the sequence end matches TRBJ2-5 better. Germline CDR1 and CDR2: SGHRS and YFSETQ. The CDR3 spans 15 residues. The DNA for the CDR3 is TGCGCCAGCAGCTTGCCAAGGGTGGGAGAAGAGACCCAGTACTGC. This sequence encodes CASSLPRVGEETQYC.

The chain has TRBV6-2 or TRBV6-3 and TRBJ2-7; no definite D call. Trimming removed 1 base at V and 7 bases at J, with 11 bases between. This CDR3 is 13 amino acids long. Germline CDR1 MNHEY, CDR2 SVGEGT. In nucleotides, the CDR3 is TGTGCCAGCAGTTACTGGCAACTCAATGAGCAGTACTTC. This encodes CASSYWQLNEQYF.